This TCR beta chain was found in a study of T cells in Graves' hyperthyroidism and ophthalmopathy. Study-wide background: Peripheral blood was drawn at first diagnosis, prior to all treatment.

Patients having uncontrolled infection, another autoimmune disease, pregnancy or lactation were not included. This clonotype was seen more than once but under ten times. TCR beta CDR3 regions were amplified from RNA. HTBI primers were used for first-round RT-PCR of the TCR CDR3. TCRdb ran MiXCR on the multiplex PCR reads and lists one entry per CDR3 protein. The top ten clones hold over 25% of a sample with 500,000 or so distinct CDR3 sequences, about 16% of them seen once. The germline V gene has CDR1 MNHNS and CDR2 SASEGT. CDR3 size: 14 residues. V gave up 2 bases and J gave up 4 bases, with 8 bases separating them.

This sequence originates from a woman aged 25-40 years with Graves' ophthalmopathy. The specimen sequenced was blood. This chain connects TRBV6-1 to TRBJ2-2; D remains ambiguous. CDR3 nucleotide sequence: TGTGCCAGCAGTGAATTGTGGGGCACCGGGGAGCTGTTTTTT. Amino acids: CASSELWGTGELFF.